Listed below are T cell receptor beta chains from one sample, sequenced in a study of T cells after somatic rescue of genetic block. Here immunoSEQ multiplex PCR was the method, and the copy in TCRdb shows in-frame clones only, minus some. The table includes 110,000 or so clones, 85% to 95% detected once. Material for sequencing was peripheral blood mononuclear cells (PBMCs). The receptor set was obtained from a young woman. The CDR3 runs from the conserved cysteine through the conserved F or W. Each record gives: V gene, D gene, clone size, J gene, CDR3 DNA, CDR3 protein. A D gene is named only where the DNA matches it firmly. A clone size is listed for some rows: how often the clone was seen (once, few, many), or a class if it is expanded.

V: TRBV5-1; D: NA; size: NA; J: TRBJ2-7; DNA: TGCGCCAGCAGCCCATCCGGGGGGCTTTCGGAGCAGTACTTC; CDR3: CASSPSGGLSEQYF
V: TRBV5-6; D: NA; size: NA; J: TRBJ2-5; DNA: TGTGCCAGCAGCTTGGTGGCAGGGCGAGAGACCCAGTACTTC; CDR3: CASSLVAGRETQYF
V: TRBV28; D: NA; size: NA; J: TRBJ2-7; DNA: TGTGCCAGCAGGTTTCGCCCCCAGACACAGTCCTACGAGCAGTACTTC; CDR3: CASRFRPQTQSYEQYF
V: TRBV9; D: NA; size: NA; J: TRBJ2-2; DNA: TGTGCCAGCAGCGTAAGGGGGAGAAACACCGGGGAGCTGTTTTTT; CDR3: CASSVRGRNTGELFF
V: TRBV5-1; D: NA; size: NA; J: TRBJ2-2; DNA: TGCGCCAGCAGCTTGGGACCCGGGGAGCTGTTTTTT; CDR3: CASSLGPGELFF
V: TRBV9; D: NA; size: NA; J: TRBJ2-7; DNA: TGTGCCAGCAGCGTAGGGGCAGCTGCTTCCTACGAGCAGTACTTC; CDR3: CASSVGAAASYEQYF
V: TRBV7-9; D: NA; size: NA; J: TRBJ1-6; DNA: TGTGCCAGCAGCTTCGGCGGTTCACCCCTCCACTTT; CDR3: CASSFGGSPLHF
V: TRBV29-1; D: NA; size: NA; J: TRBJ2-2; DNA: TGCAGCGTTGTAGGGGACACCGGGGAGCTGTTTTTT; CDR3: CSVVGDTGELFF
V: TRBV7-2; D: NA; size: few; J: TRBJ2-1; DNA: TGTGCCAGCAGCTTTAGCTACAATGAGCAGTTCTTC; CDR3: CASSFSYNEQFF
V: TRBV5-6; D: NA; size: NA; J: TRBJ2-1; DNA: TGTGCCAGCAGCCTCAACGGCGGGACCTCCTACAATGAGCAGTTCTTC; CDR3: CASSLNGGTSYNEQFF
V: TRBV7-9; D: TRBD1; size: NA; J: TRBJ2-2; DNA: TGTGCCAGCACCGGACAGGGGGCCGTCACCGGGGAGCTGTTTTTT; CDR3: CASTGQGAVTGELFF
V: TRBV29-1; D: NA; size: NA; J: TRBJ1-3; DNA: TGCAGCGTAGGGGCAGCCTCTGGAAACACCATATATTTT; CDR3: CSVGAASGNTIYF
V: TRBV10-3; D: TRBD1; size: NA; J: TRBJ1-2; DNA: TGTGCCATCAGTGAGCTACGAGACAGGGGGAGCTATGGCTACACCTTC; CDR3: CAISELRDRGSYGYTF
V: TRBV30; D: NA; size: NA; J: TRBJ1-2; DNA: TGTGCCTGGAGCGAGCTCGGCAGGGGAAGCTATGGCTACACCTTC; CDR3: CAWSELGRGSYGYTF
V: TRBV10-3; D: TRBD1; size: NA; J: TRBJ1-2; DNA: TGTGCCATCAGTGAGGGGACAGGGAATGGCTACACCTTC; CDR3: CAISEGTGNGYTF
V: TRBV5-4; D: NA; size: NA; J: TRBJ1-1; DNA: TGTGCCAGCAGCTTTAGAACCGGGACTGAAGCTTTCTTT; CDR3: CASSFRTGTEAFF
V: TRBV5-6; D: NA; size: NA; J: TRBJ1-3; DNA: TGTGCCAGCAGCTTGCCCTTCTCTGGAAACACCATATATTTT; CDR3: CASSLPFSGNTIYF
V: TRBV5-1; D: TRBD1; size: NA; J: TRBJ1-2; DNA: TGCGCCAGCAGCAGTCGACAGGGTTCGTCGGACTATGGCTACACCTTC; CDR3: CASSSRQGSSDYGYTF
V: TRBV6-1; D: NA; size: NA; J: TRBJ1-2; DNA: TGTGCCAGCACCACGAGTATAAACTATGGCTACACCTTC; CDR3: CASTTSINYGYTF
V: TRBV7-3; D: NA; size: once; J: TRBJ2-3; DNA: TGTGCCAGCAGGAGGGGACGTGGACGCAGCACAGATACGCAGTATTTT; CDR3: CASRRGRGRSTDTQYF
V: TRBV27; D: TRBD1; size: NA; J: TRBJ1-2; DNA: TGTGCCAGCAGAAACGCGGGACAGCTCTATGGCTACACCTTC; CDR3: CASRNAGQLYGYTF
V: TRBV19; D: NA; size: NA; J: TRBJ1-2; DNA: TGTGCCAGTAGTATGTTTTACAGGGTAGACTATGGCTACACCTTC; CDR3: CASSMFYRVDYGYTF
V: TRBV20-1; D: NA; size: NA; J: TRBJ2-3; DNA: TGCAGTGCTAGAGGCCTAGATACGCAGTATTTT; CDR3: CSARGLDTQYF
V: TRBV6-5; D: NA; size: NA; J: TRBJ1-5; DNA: TGTGCCAGCAGTCCCACGGGGGTCGCGGATCAGCCCCAGCATTTT; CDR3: CASSPTGVADQPQHF
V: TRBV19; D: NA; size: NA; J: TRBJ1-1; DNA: TGTGCCAGTAGTATCGGCCCAGGGGTTATTCAGGACACTGAAGCTTTCTTT; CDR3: CASSIGPGVIQDTEAFF
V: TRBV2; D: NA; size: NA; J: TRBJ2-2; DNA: TGTGCCAGCAGTGTAGGTTTTACGGGGGAGCTGTTTTTT; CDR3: CASSVGFTGELFF
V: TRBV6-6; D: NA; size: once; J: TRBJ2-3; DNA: TGTGCCAGCAGTTACTCCCCGGGGGATACGCAGTATTTT; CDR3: CASSYSPGDTQYF
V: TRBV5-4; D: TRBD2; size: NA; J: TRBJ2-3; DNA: TGTGCCAGCAGCCCGACTAGCGGGGGGGGGACAGATACGCAGTATTTT; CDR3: CASSPTSGGGTDTQYF
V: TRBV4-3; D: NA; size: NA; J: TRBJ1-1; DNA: TGCGCCAGCAGCCAAGATACGGGAACTGAAGCTTTCTTT; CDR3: CASSQDTGTEAFF
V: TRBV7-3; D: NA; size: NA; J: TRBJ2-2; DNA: TGTGCCAGCAGCCCCCCCGGGGGCCGTGACACCGGGGAGCTGTTTTTT; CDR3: CASSPPGGRDTGELFF
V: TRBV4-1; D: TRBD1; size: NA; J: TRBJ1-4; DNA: TGCGCCAGCAGCCAAGAAAGGGGGCCAACTAATGAAAAACTGTTTTTT; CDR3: CASSQERGPTNEKLFF
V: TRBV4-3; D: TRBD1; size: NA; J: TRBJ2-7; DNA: TGCGCCAGCAGCCTTACAGGGGGGAGCTACGAGCAGTACTTC; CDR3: CASSLTGGSYEQYF